This T cell receptor (beta chain) stems from a study of blood T cells in healthy people across ages. Regarding the study as a whole: A greater number of naive CD4+ cells and higher diversity distinguished long-lived donors from aged donors.

J gave up 7 bases and V 5 bases, and 10 bases lay outside the gene matches. The CDR3 is 16 amino acids. Germline V lookup: CDR1 SNHLY, CDR2 FYNNEI. A second PCR of 7 to 11 cycles used a sample-barcoded 5' primer and a J-beta primer mix. MiXCR, run by TCRdb on the 5' RACE reads, gives a single entry per CDR3 protein. The sample carries a few hundred thousand distinct CDR3 sequences, roughly half recorded once. To note about this clonotype: Its antigen is still unknown.

Sequencing was done on a sample of blood. The clonotype originates from a man between 60 and 75 years old in good health. The gene calls are TRBV2 and TRBJ1-6; TRBD1 matches at 8 bases. The chain's CDR3 is CASSPLGTGSNSPLHF. The CDR3 bases are TGTGCCAGCAGTCCTCTGGGGACAGGTTCAAATTCACCCCTCCACTTT.